The clone carrying this TCR beta chain has only a few counts. As yet, its antigen is unknown. There were healthy Caucasian individuals from Russia, aged roughly 6 to 90, serving as donors. These data belong to a study of blood T cells in healthy people across ages. Broader study findings: Donor CMV infection status was unknown, possibly confounding age-related changes in expanded clonotypes. It was held that diversity estimates obtained from one million T cells represented underestimates. Naive T cell percentage showed a strong correlation with the diversity of TCR beta.

A second PCR, run for about 7 to 11 cycles, used a sample-barcoded 5' primer plus a J-beta primer mix. Via MiXCR, TCRdb re-called the 5' RACE reads, giving one row per CDR3 protein. The table records over 950,000 distinct CDR3 sequences, more than 30% of them present only once. The germline CDR1 and CDR2 sequences are MNHEY and SMNVEV (reference sequence). The length of the CDR3 is 17 residues. The germline V and J ends were trimmed by 6 bases and 1 base, with 19 bases remaining between them. This receptor was obtained from a man aged 18 to 29 in good health. This chain links TRBV27 with TRBJ2-1; D is ambiguous. Sequencing used blood. The DNA of the CDR3 is TGTGCCAGCAGCCCTCACTCGCTCGAGTGGTCCTACAATGAGCAGTTCTTC. Translation gives CASSPHSLEWSYNEQFF.